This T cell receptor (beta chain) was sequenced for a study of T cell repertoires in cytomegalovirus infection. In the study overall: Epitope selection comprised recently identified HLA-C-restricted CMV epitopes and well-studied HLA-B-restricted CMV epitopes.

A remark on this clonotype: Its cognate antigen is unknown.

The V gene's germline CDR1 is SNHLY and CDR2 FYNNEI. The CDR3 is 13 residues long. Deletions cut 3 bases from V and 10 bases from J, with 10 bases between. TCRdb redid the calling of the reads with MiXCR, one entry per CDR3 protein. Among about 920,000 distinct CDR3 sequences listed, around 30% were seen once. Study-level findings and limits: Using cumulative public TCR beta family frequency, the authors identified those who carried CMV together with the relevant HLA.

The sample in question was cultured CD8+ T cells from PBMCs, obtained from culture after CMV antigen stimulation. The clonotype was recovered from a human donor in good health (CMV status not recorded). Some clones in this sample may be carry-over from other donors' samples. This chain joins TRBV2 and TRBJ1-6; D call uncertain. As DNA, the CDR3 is TGTGCCAGCAGTGATCTGGGTACATCACCCCTCCACTTT. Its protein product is CASSDLGTSPLHF.